The clone carrying this T cell receptor (beta chain) was found many times. The data were obtained in a study of regulatory T cells in long-lasting Graves disease. CDR3 length: 14 residues. V was pared by 1 base and J by 8 bases, with 5 bases of the junction left unmatched. CDR1 is MDHEN, CDR2 SYDVKM, per germline. This sample's time point: newly diagnosed GD, antithyroid drugs for less than 3 months. Researchers made the TCR library from RNA that was extracted from PBMCs. Library construction for TCR beta used iRepertoire HTBI primers and Arm-PCR of CDR3 regions. TCRdb used MiXCR to reprocess the multiplex PCR reads, holding one entry per CDR3 protein. The table has about 540,000 distinct CDR3 sequences, about 13% seen once. Another study also made use of these data, one on T cells in Graves' hyperthyroidism and ophthalmopathy.

The sequencing here drew on peripheral blood mononuclear cells (PBMCs), taken at new diagnosis, from a patient treated with antithyroid drugs. The chain uses TRBV28 and TRBJ1-2; 9 nucleotides align to TRBD1. The TCR was taken from a man aged 30 to 39 with Graves disease. The CDR3: CASSLLTGGWGYTF. In nucleotides, the CDR3 is TGTGCCAGCAGTTTATTGACAGGGGGTTGGGGCTACACCTTC.